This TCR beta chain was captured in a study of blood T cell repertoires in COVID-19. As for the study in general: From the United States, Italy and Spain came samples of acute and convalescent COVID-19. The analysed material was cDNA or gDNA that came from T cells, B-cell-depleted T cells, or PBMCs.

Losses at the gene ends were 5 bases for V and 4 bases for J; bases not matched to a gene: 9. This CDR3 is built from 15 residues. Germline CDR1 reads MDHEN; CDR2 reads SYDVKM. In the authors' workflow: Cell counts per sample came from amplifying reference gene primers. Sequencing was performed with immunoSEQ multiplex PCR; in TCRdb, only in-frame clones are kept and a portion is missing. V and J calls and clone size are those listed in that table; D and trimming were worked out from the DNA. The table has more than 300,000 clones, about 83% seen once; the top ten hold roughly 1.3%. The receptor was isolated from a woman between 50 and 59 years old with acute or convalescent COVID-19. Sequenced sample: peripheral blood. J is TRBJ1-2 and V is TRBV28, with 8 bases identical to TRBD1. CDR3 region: CASSGQGLIIYGYTF. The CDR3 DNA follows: TGTGCCAGCAGTGGACAGGGTCTAATTATCTATGGCTACACCTTC.